This TCR beta chain came from a study of early T cells in non-severe SARS-CoV-2 infection. TCRdb independently ran MiXCR on the 5' RACE reads; one entry per CDR3 protein. This table has some 66,000 distinct CDR3 sequences, roughly 9.1% appearing once. The CDR3 runs 14 residues. V gave up 4 bases and J gave up 4 bases; unmatched junction bases: 6. Germline V CDR1 and CDR2: SEHNR, FQNEAQ (reference sequence). The chain combines TRBV7-9 with TRBJ1-1; 7 bases are shared with TRBD1. The TCR was taken from an adult who was a healthcare worker with PCR-confirmed SARS-CoV-2 infection or an uninfected control (not recorded which). The sequenced sample consisted of whole blood. The CDR3 here is CASSSQGGGTEAFF. The CDR3 DNA sequence: TGTGCCAGCAGCTCGCAGGGGGGCGGCACTGAAGCTTTCTTT.